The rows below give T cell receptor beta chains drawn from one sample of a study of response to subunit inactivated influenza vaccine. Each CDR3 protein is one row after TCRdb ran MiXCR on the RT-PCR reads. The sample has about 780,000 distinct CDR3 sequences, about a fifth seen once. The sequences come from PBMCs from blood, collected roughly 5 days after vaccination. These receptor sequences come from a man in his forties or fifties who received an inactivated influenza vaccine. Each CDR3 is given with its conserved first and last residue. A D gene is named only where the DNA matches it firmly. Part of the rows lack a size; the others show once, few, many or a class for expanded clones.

cdr3_aa: CATSRGDRAGANVLTF; cdr3_nt: TGTGCCACCAGCAGAGGAGACAGGGCTGGGGCCAACGTCCTGACTTTC; clone_size: NA; j_call: TRBJ2-6; v_call: TRBV15; d_call: TRBD1
cdr3_aa: CSVVRSGTALGEQFF; cdr3_nt: TGCAGCGTTGTTCGTAGTGGGACAGCGCTTGGTGAGCAGTTCTTC; clone_size: NA; j_call: TRBJ2-1; v_call: TRBV29-1; d_call: TRBD1
cdr3_aa: CSVVTGPLRETQYF; cdr3_nt: TGCAGCGTTGTCACCGGGCCCTTGAGGGAGACCCAGTACTTC; clone_size: NA; j_call: TRBJ2-5; v_call: TRBV29-1; d_call: NA
cdr3_aa: CASSDPPYNEQFF; cdr3_nt: TGTGCCAGCAGTGACCCCCCGTACAATGAGCAGTTCTTC; clone_size: few; j_call: TRBJ2-1; v_call: TRBV6-4; d_call: NA
cdr3_aa: CASSLGHTARGYTF; cdr3_nt: TGTGCCAGCAGCTTAGGACACACGGCGCGCGGCTACACCTTC; clone_size: NA; j_call: TRBJ1-2; v_call: TRBV7-8; d_call: NA
cdr3_aa: CASSLPRTGFTEAFF; cdr3_nt: TGTGCCAGCAGTCTACCGAGGACAGGGTTCACTGAAGCTTTCTTT; clone_size: NA; j_call: TRBJ1-1; v_call: TRBV6-2/TRBV6-3; d_call: TRBD1
cdr3_aa: CASSYSWTGVPEAFF; cdr3_nt: TGTGCCAGCAGTTACTCATGGACAGGGGTCCCTGAAGCTTTCTTT; clone_size: few; j_call: TRBJ1-1; v_call: TRBV6-5; d_call: TRBD1
cdr3_aa: CASRRRLAYANEQFF; cdr3_nt: TGCGCCAGCCGCCGTCGACTAGCGTATGCCAATGAGCAGTTCTTC; clone_size: NA; j_call: TRBJ2-1; v_call: TRBV5-1; d_call: TRBD2
cdr3_aa: CASTFFKNTGELFF; cdr3_nt: TGTGCCAGCACATTTTTTAAGAACACCGGGGAGCTGTTTTTT; clone_size: NA; j_call: TRBJ2-2; v_call: TRBV6-1; d_call: NA
cdr3_aa: CASSLWTSGGSEQYF; cdr3_nt: TGTGCCAGCAGTTTATGGACTAGCGGAGGGAGCGAGCAGTACTTC; clone_size: NA; j_call: TRBJ2-7; v_call: TRBV28; d_call: TRBD2
cdr3_aa: CASSQVVSYTGELFF; cdr3_nt: TGCGCCAGCAGCCAAGTGGTTAGCTACACCGGGGAGCTGTTTTTT; clone_size: NA; j_call: TRBJ2-2; v_call: TRBV4-3; d_call: NA
cdr3_aa: CASSVAGFGYTF; cdr3_nt: TGTGCCAGCAGCGTAGCGGGTTTTGGCTACACCTTC; clone_size: once; j_call: TRBJ1-2; v_call: TRBV9; d_call: NA